Shown below are 22 T cell receptor beta chains from a single sample sequenced in a study of T cell responses to AZD1222 COVID-19 vaccine. Method: immunoSEQ multiplex PCR; TCRdb's copy keeps in-frame clones and lacks some. The sample holds under 70,000 clones, more than 80% seen once. The source material was peripheral blood, sampled 28 days after the second AZD1222 dose. These receptors all come from an adult who received the AZD1222 COVID-19 vaccine.

V is TRBV7-9 and J is TRBJ2-3; tentative D call: TRBD2 (6 bases). Per germline, CDR1 SEHNR and CDR2 FQNEAQ (reference sequence). This CDR3 contains 15 residues. The V gene lost 1 base and the J gene lost 4 bases, with 12 bases spanning the gap. This CDR3 is CASSLDGAGSDTQYF. The DNA of the CDR3 is TGTGCCAGCAGCTTAGACGGCGCGGGATCAGATACGCAGTATTTT.

J is TRBJ2-1 and V is TRBV6-5, with 13 nucleotides matching TRBD2. The CDR3 is made up of 16 amino acids. The germline CDR1 and CDR2 sequences are MNHEY and SVGAGI. The J segment lost 9 bases and the V segment lost 0 bases, leaving 5 bases of the junction unmatched. The CDR3: CASSYSRTSGSGEQFF. CDR3 in DNA: TGTGCCAGCAGTTACTCCCGGACTAGCGGGAGTGGTGAGCAGTTCTTC.

The chain joins TRBV12-3 or TRBV12-4 to TRBJ2-3; D gene ambiguous. V dropped 4 bases and J dropped 4 bases, with 9 bases sitting between them. The CDR3 extends over 13 amino acids. CDR3 protein: CASSWKDADTQYF. The CDR3 bases are TGTGCCAGCAGTTGGAAAGACGCAGATACGCAGTATTTT.

This chain connects TRBV6-6 to TRBJ1-5; 7 bases align to TRBD1. Germline loops: CDR1 MNHNY, CDR2 SVGAGI (reference sequence). The CDR3 has 16 amino acids. The V segment lost 0 bases and the J segment 8 bases; nucleotides outside the gene matches: 10. The CDR3, as DNA: TGTGCCAGCAGTTACTCGACAGGGAATCCTTGGGAGCCCCAGCATTTT. It is translated as CASSYSTGNPWEPQHF.

The rearrangement uses TRBV2 and TRBJ1-3; D ambiguous. The germline V and J ends were trimmed by 3 bases and 0 bases, with 9 bases remaining between them. This CDR3 has 15 residues. Germline-derived CDR1 and CDR2 are SNHLY and FYNNEI. CDR3 region: CASSERLNSGNTIYF. CDR3 DNA: TGTGCCAGCAGTGAGCGGCTGAACTCTGGAAACACCATATATTTT.

A single count supports this clone. This chain links TRBV4-3 with TRBJ1-2; D may be TRBD1 (5 bases). Trimming took off 2 bases at V and 1 base at J, with 14 bases between the two ends. Looked up from germline, CDR1 is LGHNA and CDR2 is YSLEER. The CDR3 sequence is 16 residues long. The DNA for the CDR3 is TGCGCCAGCAGCCAATCCGGGACCGACTTTAACTATGGCTACACCTTC. Translating gives CASSQSGTDFNYGYTF.

The V gene is TRBV12-3 or TRBV12-4, the J gene TRBJ2-5; 7 bases map to TRBD2. The trim removed 10 bases at V and 2 bases at J, leaving 7 bases unmatched. The CDR3 has 13 amino acids. This CDR3 is CATRPGGQETQYF. CDR3 bases: TGTGCCACCAGACCGGGGGGTCAAGAGACCCAGTACTTC.

The chain combines TRBV7-9 with TRBJ2-1, with TRBD1 identical over 7 bases. J gave up 7 bases and V 3 bases, and 9 bases lay outside the gene matches. The CDR3 has 15 amino acids. CDR1 and CDR2 from the germline V gene are SEHNR and FQNEAQ (reference sequence). CDR3 DNA sequence: TGTGCCAGCAGCTTGGGGAAAGGGGGCCAAAATGAGCAGTTCTTC. This encodes CASSLGKGGQNEQFF.

This clone appeared a few times. The CDR3 DNA sequence: TGTGCCAGCAGCTTACCTAGCGGGAACACCGGGGAGCTGTTTTTT. This codes for CASSLPSGNTGELFF. V and J are TRBV7-2 and TRBJ2-2, with 7 nucleotides matching TRBD2. The CDR3 contains 15 residues. Germline V gives CDR1 SGHTA, CDR2 FQGNSA. Germline trimming cut 2 bases from V and 1 base from J; bases unmatched to any gene: 1. Full variable domain (missing parts from reference TRBV7-2 and TRBJ2-2): GAGVSQSPSNKVTEKGKDVELRCDPISGHTALYWYRQSLGQGLEFLIYFQGNSAPDKSGLPSDRFSAERTGGSVSTLTIQRTQQEDSAVYLCASSLPSGNTGELFFGEGSRLTVL.

The chain couples TRBV5-5 to TRBJ2-5; D remains ambiguous. The germline CDR1 and CDR2 sequences are SGHKS and YYEKEE (reference sequence). V shed 0 bases and J shed 4 bases, with 4 bases lying between them. This CDR3 is built from 12 residues. The CDR3 spells CASSLGTETQYF. The CDR3 DNA is TGTGCCAGCAGCTTGGGGACAGAGACCCAGTACTTC.

This chain uses TRBV5-1 with TRBJ2-6, with a weak D call TRBD1 (5 bases). Trimming took 0 bases from V and 2 from J, leaving 9 bases between them. The CDR3 is made up of 16 amino acids. Per germline, CDR1 SGHRS and CDR2 YFSETQ. The CDR3 nucleotides are TGCGCCAGCAGCTTGGATGTGGGGCCTGGGGCCAACGTCCTGACTTTC. It codes for CASSLDVGPGANVLTF.

A few counts support this clone. The chain is built from TRBV6-5 and TRBJ2-3; possibly TRBD2 for D (5 bases). The germline gives CDR1 MNHEY, CDR2 SVGAGI. CDR3 length: 15 residues. Trimming took 0 bases from V and 0 from J, leaving 7 bases between them. The CDR3 sequence is CASSYSRRSTDTQYF. The DNA for the CDR3 is TGTGCCAGCAGTTACTCGAGGAGGAGCACAGATACGCAGTATTTT.

This chain uses TRBV4-1 with TRBJ1-3, with D unresolved. Looked up from germline, CDR1 is MGHRA and CDR2 is YSYEKL. CDR3 size: 12 residues. Trimming pared 3 bases from V and 11 bases from J, leaving 11 bases between. The CDR3 loop is CASSQVTGAIYF. The CDR3 region has the DNA TGCGCCAGCAGCCAGGTTACGGGCGCCATATATTTT.

This clone was recorded only once. The chain couples TRBV2 to TRBJ1-1; a weak D match, TRBD1 (6 bases). The CDR3 is 14 amino acids. Germline assignment: CDR1 SNHLY and CDR2 FYNNEI. The V gene lost 5 bases and the J gene lost 5 bases, with 15 bases spanning the gap. The CDR3 sequence is CASSSQGRGTEAFF. The CDR3 DNA follows: TGTGCCAGCAGTTCTCAGGGGCGAGGGACTGAAGCTTTCTTT.

The gene calls are TRBV5-5 and TRBJ2-1, with TRBD1 matching over 7 bases. The CDR3 runs 15 residues. CDR1 and CDR2 from the germline V gene are SGHKS and YYEKEE (reference sequence). V dropped 4 bases and J dropped 2; count of bases not matched to a gene: 6. The DNA of the CDR3 is TGTGCCAGCAGCCACCGGGACAGCCCCTACAATGAGCAGTTCTTC. Encoded protein: CASSHRDSPYNEQFF.

This rearrangement joins TRBV19 to TRBJ2-2, with 12 bases lining up with TRBD2. The CDR3 covers 18 residues. V lost 5 bases and J lost 7; bases outside the gene matches: 14. CDR1 LNHDA and CDR2 SQIVND come from the germline V gene (reference sequence). The CDR3, as DNA: TGTGCCAGTAGTCCCCAATCAGGACTAGCGGGATCTGGCGGGGAGCTGTTTTTT. This gives the protein CASSPQSGLAGSGGELFF.

As DNA, the CDR3 is TGTGCCAGCAGCTTATCCCAGGGGGGGAGTGAAAAACTGTTTTTT. Translation gives CASSLSQGGSEKLFF. The chain joins TRBV7-2 to TRBJ1-4, with TRBD1 matching over 7 bases. The CDR3 covers 15 residues. V lost 2 bases, J lost 7 bases, and 7 bases stayed unmatched. Germline V gives CDR1 SGHTA, CDR2 FQGNSA. The full variable domain, in which reference TRBV7-2 and TRBJ1-4 provide the parts outside the CDR3, is GAGVSQSPSNKVTEKGKDVELRCDPISGHTALYWYRQSLGQGLEFLIYFQGNSAPDKSGLPSDRFSAERTGGSVSTLTIQRTQQEDSAVYLCASSLSQGGSEKLFFGSGTQLSVL.

This chain uses TRBV19 with TRBJ2-7; the match to TRBD2 covers 12 bases. The CDR3 extends over 15 amino acids. V lost 6 bases, J lost 4 bases, and 7 bases stayed unmatched. Per the germline V gene, CDR1 is LNHDA and CDR2 is SQIVND (reference sequence). The CDR3 loop is CASRRTSGVQYEQYF. The CDR3 bases are TGTGCCAGTAGGCGGACTAGCGGGGTGCAATACGAGCAGTACTTC.

This clone appeared a few times. The chain recombines TRBV5-4 with TRBJ2-2; the D is unclear. The CDR3 sequence is 14 residues long. Germline V CDR1 and CDR2: SGHNT, YYREEE (reference sequence). The V end lost 6 bases, the J end lost 1 base, and 10 bases lay between the germline ends. The CDR3 here is CASTFKGNTGELFF. As DNA, the CDR3 is TGTGCCAGCACCTTCAAGGGGAACACCGGGGAGCTGTTTTTT.

This chain uses TRBV6-5 with TRBJ1-2, with 10 bases fitting TRBD1. From germline, CDR1 is MNHEY and CDR2 SVGAGI. V gave up 6 bases and J gave up 8 bases; unmatched junction bases: 9. This CDR3 region has 14 residues. The CDR3 DNA reads TGTGCCAGCAGACTCGACAGGGGGCGTCGAGGCTACACCTTC. Residues: CASRLDRGRRGYTF.

In DNA form, the CDR3 reads TGTGCCACCAGTAGCGCGACTAGCGGGAGGCGGACAGATACGCAGTATTTT. This sequence encodes CATSSATSGRRTDTQYF. V and J are TRBV24-1 and TRBJ2-3, with TRBD2 identical over 13 bases. There are 17 residues in the CDR3. V was pared by 6 bases and J by 3 bases, with 8 bases of the junction left unmatched. Germline-derived CDR1 and CDR2 are KGHDR and SFDVKD.

The chain joins TRBV12-2 to TRBJ2-7; whether TRBD2, the table's D call, matches the DNA was not checked. TRBV12-2 is recorded as a pseudogene. There are 15 residues in the CDR3. The CDR3 region has the DNA TGTGCAAGTCACTTGGGGGCTAGCGGGCGCTACGAGCAGTACTTC. Translated, it gives CASHLGASGRYEQYF.